This is a list of T cell receptor beta chains from one sample in a study of shared clonotypes between healthy human individuals. Only in-frame clones appear in the TCRdb table, and some are missing; sequencing was by immunoSEQ multiplex PCR. The table includes around 510,000 clones, roughly four fifths detected once. The sample comprised PBMCs. The source of these receptors is a woman in her forties in good health. Some clones in this sample may be carry-over from other donors' samples. Both conserved end residues are part of each CDR3. A D gene is named only where the DNA matches it firmly. Clone sizes are given selectively: once, few, many, or a class where the clone is expanded.

D gene	V gene	clone size	J gene	CDR3 protein	CDR3 DNA
.	TRBV11-2	.	TRBJ2-3	CASSLLGQQSTDTQYF	TGTGCCAGCAGCTTATTAGGACAGCAAAGCACAGATACGCAGTATTTT
.	TRBV28	once	TRBJ2-1	CASSSPIGSLYYNEQFF	TGTGCCAGCAGTTCGCCGATCGGGAGTCTCTATTACAATGAGCAGTTCTTC
TRBD2	TRBV5-1	.	TRBJ2-7	CASSRGLAAEYEQYF	TGCGCCAGCAGCCGAGGACTAGCGGCAGAGTACGAGCAGTACTTC
.	TRBV4-3	.	TRBJ2-5	CASSQRVTETQYF	TGCGCCAGCAGCCAACGGGTCACAGAGACCCAGTACTTC
.	TRBV28	.	TRBJ2-1	CASSFAGLQYNEQFF	TGTGCCAGCAGTTTCGCGGGACTTCAATACAATGAGCAGTTCTTC
.	TRBV29-1	once	TRBJ2-1	CSVSRGGSGIVAHEQFF	TGCAGCGTCTCGAGGGGGGGGAGCGGGATCGTAGCTCATGAGCAGTTCTTC
.	TRBV14	once	TRBJ1-5	CASSQDRGRSGQPQHF	TGTGCCAGCAGCCAAGATCGTGGCCGCTCGGGCCAGCCCCAGCATTTT
.	TRBV6-1	few	TRBJ2-2	CASSVSYPNTGELFF	TGTGCCAGCAGTGTTTCTTACCCGAACACCGGGGAGCTGTTTTTT
.	TRBV29-1	many	TRBJ2-3	CSVDTSTDTQYF	TGCAGCGTTGACACTAGCACAGATACGCAGTATTTT
.	TRBV29-1	.	TRBJ1-3	CSVEYGNTIYF	TGCAGCGTTGAATATGGGAACACCATATATTTT
.	TRBV29-1	.	TRBJ2-5	CSVAGRRQETQYF	TGCAGCGTCGCCGGACGCCGCCAAGAGACCCAGTACTTC
TRBD2	TRBV27	.	TRBJ2-1	CASSTFPRSGSSYNEQFF	TGTGCCAGCAGTACGTTCCCGCGAAGCGGGAGTAGCTACAATGAGCAGTTCTTC
.	TRBV7-2	.	TRBJ2-5	CASSWGEPGGTQYF	TGTGCCAGCAGCTGGGGAGAGCCCGGAGGGACCCAGTACTTC
TRBD2	TRBV7-8	.	TRBJ2-2	CASSLGPAGVTGELFF	TGTGCCAGCAGCTTAGGGCCAGCGGGAGTCACCGGGGAGCTGTTTTTT
.	TRBV2	.	TRBJ2-3	CASSELASTDTQYF	TGTGCCAGCAGTGAACTAGCGAGCACAGATACGCAGTATTTT
TRBD2	TRBV30	.	TRBJ2-3	CACGGGRAGTDTQYF	TGTGCCTGTGGGGGCGGGAGGGCCGGCACAGATACGCAGTATTTT